This T cell receptor beta chain was recovered during a study of post-analysis software for immune sequencing data. Turning to the study itself: Progressive-relapsing, secondary progressive and relapsing-remitting multiple sclerosis were among the disease courses included.

Study-level results: With TRBV5-6, TRBV5-1 and TRBV20-1 included, roughly five TRBV segments were more frequent in patients than in controls. There was significantly lower normalized Chao1 diversity in multiple sclerosis patients than in controls.

This clonotype was counted ten times or more. Its target is unknown. Prepared libraries of TCR beta cDNA carried unique molecular identifiers. TCRdb re-called the PCR reads with MiXCR, one entry per CDR3 protein. The data contain fewer than 850,000 distinct CDR3 sequences, roughly 27% of them singletons. V gave up 6 bases and J gave up 0 bases; unmatched junction bases: 2. There are 15 residues in the CDR3. Sequenced input: blood. The chain joins TRBV12-3 or TRBV12-4 to TRBJ2-1; 10 positions match TRBD2. This clonotype was sampled from a girl aged 5-17 years with multiple sclerosis. CDR3 coding DNA: TGTGCCAGCAGATCTAGCGGGGGCTCCTACAATGAGCAGTTCTTC. This encodes CASRSSGGSYNEQFF.